This entry lists 28 T cell receptor beta chains sequenced from one sample in a study of blood T cell repertoires in COVID-19. Sequencing used immunoSEQ multiplex PCR; TCRdb keeps in-frame clones, though not all of them. The repertoire holds 150,000 or so clones, with around four fifths as singletons. The sample consisted of peripheral blood. The receptors originated from a human donor in a cohort sampled during active COVID-19.

A single count supports this clone. The CDR3 DNA reads as TGTGCCTGGAGGGCCCCCGGGAGCAAGAATGAGCAGTTCTTC. It encodes CAWRAPGSKNEQFF. The J gene is TRBJ2-1, the V gene TRBV30; D might be TRBD2 (6 bases). CDR1 GTSNPN and CDR2 SVGIG come from the germline V gene (reference sequence). Trimming pared 3 bases from V and 7 bases from J, leaving 16 bases between. The length of the CDR3 is 14 residues.

This chain links TRBV4-3 with TRBJ1-6; D unclear. The CDR3 consists of 15 residues. Per the germline V gene, CDR1 is LGHNA and CDR2 is YSLEER. The V end was cut by 0 bases, the J end by 8 bases, with 11 bases between. The CDR3 DNA reads TGCGCCAGCAGCCAAGATTGGCCACCTTATTCACCCCTCCACTTT. This translates into CASSQDWPPYSPLHF.

V and J are TRBV19 and TRBJ2-7; tentative D call: TRBD1 (6 bases). Germline CDR1 is LNHDA and CDR2 is SQIVND (reference sequence). The CDR3 is 14 residues long. V lost 4 bases, J lost 4 bases, and 14 bases lay in between. DNA for the CDR3: TGTGCCAGTAGTACCCCCGGACAGATTTACGAGCAGTACTTC. Translating gives CASSTPGQIYEQYF.

The chain employs TRBV13 and TRBJ2-5; the D gene is possibly TRBD2 (5 bases). The germline gives CDR1 PRHDT, CDR2 FYEKMQ (reference sequence). V was clipped by 2 bases and J by 1 base, with 11 bases between them. The CDR3 covers 15 residues. As DNA, the CDR3 is TGTGCCAGCAGCTTATTTTCGGGGAGCCAAGAGACCCAGTACTTC. Protein sequence: CASSLFSGSQETQYF. Supplemented by reference TRBV13 and TRBJ2-5, the full variable domain reads AAGVIQSPRHLIKEKRETATLKCYPIPRHDTVYWYQQGPGQDPQFLISFYEKMQSDKGSIPDRFSAQQFSDYHSELNMSSLELGDSALYFCASSLFSGSQETQYFGPGTRLLVL.

This chain connects TRBV7-9 to TRBJ2-3; tentative D call: TRBD2 (6 bases). Germline CDR1 and CDR2: SEHNR and FQNEAQ (reference sequence). Between the trimmed V and J ends, which lost 6 bases and 6 bases, there was a span of 10 bases. The CDR3 is 12 residues long. This CDR3 reads CASSFGTDTQYF. The CDR3 DNA reads as TGTGCCAGCAGTTTCGGGACTGATACGCAGTATTTT.

The table lists this clone with a few counts. The same CDR3 can be traced to other DNA sequences in this sample. The chain carries TRBV11-2 and TRBJ2-7, with 11 bases matching TRBD1. CDR1 and CDR2 from the germline V gene are SGHAT and FQNNGV. The CDR3 contains 14 residues. V trimming: 5 bases; J trimming: 4 bases; junction bases outside the gene matches: 4. CDR3 region: CASSPGTGGYEQYF. The CDR3 nucleotides read TGTGCCAGCAGCCCGGGGACAGGGGGTTACGAGCAGTACTTC.

The rearrangement links TRBV3-1 (or the pseudogene TRBV3-2) to TRBJ2-1, with D possibly being TRBD1 (6 bases). The ends were cut back, 0 bases at V and 4 bases at J, with 10 bases in the middle. Germline lookup yields CDR1 LGHDT and CDR2 YNNKEL (reference sequence). The CDR3 covers 15 residues. The CDR3 here is CASSQDHREYNEQFF. DNA for the CDR3: TGTGCCAGCAGCCAAGACCACAGGGAATACAATGAGCAGTTCTTC.

The sample holds one count of this clone. The genes are TRBV19 and TRBJ2-2; D remains ambiguous. This CDR3 contains 15 residues. Germline V gene lookup returns CDR1 LNHDA and CDR2 SQIVND (reference sequence). V lost 3 bases and J 3 bases, leaving 11 bases between the germline ends. DNA for the CDR3: TGTGCCAGTAGTATCACAGACCGAGACACCGGGGAGCTGTTTTTT. Its protein is CASSITDRDTGELFF. The variable domain in full, completed from reference TRBV19 and TRBJ2-2, reads DGGITQSPKYLFRKEGQNVTLSCEQNLNHDAMYWYRQDPGQGLRLIYYSQIVNDFQKGDIAEGYSVSREKKESFPLTVTSAQKNPTAFYLCASSITDRDTGELFFGEGSRLTVL.

The chain has TRBV15 and TRBJ1-5, with a possible D match to TRBD1 (5 bases). Per the germline V gene, CDR1 is LNHNV and CDR2 is YYDKDF (reference sequence). V lost 1 base, J lost 0 bases, and 10 bases lay in between. The CDR3 sequence is 16 residues long. Written as DNA, the CDR3 is TGTGCCACCAGCAGAGGAGGGGACTATAGCAATCAGCCCCAGCATTTT. Amino acids: CATSRGGDYSNQPQHF.

This clone was found once. The chain recombines TRBV14 with TRBJ2-5, with TRBD2 matching over 7 bases. The germline V gene has CDR1 SGHDN and CDR2 FVKESK. The V and J ends lost 1 base and 2 bases, in that order; junction bases with no gene match: 4. The CDR3 totals 15 residues. The chain's CDR3 is CASSQVRTRQETQYF. As DNA, the CDR3 is TGTGCCAGCAGCCAAGTGCGGACTAGACAAGAGACCCAGTACTTC.

This clone was detected only once. The CDR3 nucleotides read TGTGCCAGCAAGCGACAGGGCTCGAACACTGAAGCTTTCTTT. This sequence encodes CASKRQGSNTEAFF. The chain links TRBV2 to TRBJ1-1, with 7 bases fitting TRBD1. The CDR3 spans 14 residues. CDR1 and CDR2 (germline): SNHLY, FYNNEI. V dropped 7 bases and J dropped 1; count of bases not matched to a gene: 6.

The chain is built from TRBV4-3 and TRBJ1-4; D might be TRBD1 (5 bases). This CDR3 has 15 residues. Trimming took off 6 bases at V and 3 bases at J, with 14 bases between the two ends. Germline-derived CDR1 and CDR2 are LGHNA and YSLEER. The chain's CDR3 is CASRLTGKANEKLFF. The DNA of the CDR3 is TGCGCCAGCAGGCTAACAGGAAAGGCTAATGAAAAACTGTTTTTT.

V usage is TRBV28 and J usage is TRBJ1-1; D possibly corresponds to TRBD1 (5 bases). In germline, CDR1 is MDHEN, CDR2 SYDVKM. V shed 11 bases and J shed 2 bases, with 15 bases lying between them. This CDR3 is 13 amino acids long. CDR3 sequence (DNA): TGTGCCGCGAGCGGGACCTTAAACACTGAAGCTTTCTTT. It encodes CAASGTLNTEAFF.

The chain employs TRBV3-1 (or the pseudogene TRBV3-2) and TRBJ1-2, with 8 nucleotides matching TRBD1. Germline V lookup: CDR1 LGHDT, CDR2 YNNKEL (reference sequence). Trimming removed 4 bases from V and 0 bases from J; junction bases left unmatched: 10. The CDR3 extends over 17 amino acids. For the CDR3, the DNA is TGTGCCAGCAGCCCAGGACAGGGTCTGAGGTCTAACTATGGCTACACCTTC. Amino acid sequence: CASSPGQGLRSNYGYTF.

The gene calls are TRBV4-3 and TRBJ1-2, with D tentatively TRBD1 (5 bases). Trimming left V 0 bases short and J 8 bases short, with 13 bases between. Germline assignment: CDR1 LGHNA and CDR2 YSLEER. There are 14 residues in the CDR3. Here the CDR3 DNA reads TGCGCCAGCAGCCAAGATCTAGGGGTTGGCGGCTACACCTTC. Its protein product is CASSQDLGVGGYTF.

This chain connects TRBV6-5 to TRBJ1-1; perhaps TRBD1 as D (5 bases). This CDR3 has 16 residues. Germline V CDR1 and CDR2: MNHEY, SVGAGI. V was clipped by 4 bases and J by 5 bases, with 20 bases between them. In DNA, the CDR3 is TGTGCCAGCAGTTTTGGGGGGGAACGGGTAGAAACTGAAGCTTTCTTT. It yields the protein CASSFGGERVETEAFF.

This clone has just a few counts. The chain carries TRBV25-1 and TRBJ1-4, with a possible D match to TRBD1 (6 bases). Germline V gene sequence: CDR1 MGHDK, CDR2 SYGVNS. V lost 3 bases and J lost 7, with 18 bases in between. This CDR3 has 16 residues. CDR3 region: CASSDPQGRFSEKLFF. The CDR3 DNA reads TGTGCCAGCAGTGACCCACAGGGAAGATTTAGTGAAAAACTGTTTTTT. Combining the CDR3 with reference TRBV25-1 and TRBJ1-4 gives the whole variable domain EADIYQTPRYLVIGTGKKITLECSQTMGHDKMYWYQQDPGMELHLIHYSYGVNSTEKGDLSSESTVSRIRTEHFPLTLESARPSHTSQYLCASSDPQGRFSEKLFFGSGTQLSVL.

The CDR3 loop reads CASTLGQGSSGANVLTF. As DNA, the CDR3 is TGTGCCAGCACCCTAGGACAGGGTTCCTCTGGGGCCAACGTCCTGACTTTC. The chain employs TRBV11-3 and TRBJ2-6, with TRBD1 matching 8 bases. Germline CDR1 reads SGHNT; CDR2 reads YENEEA. The CDR3 covers 17 residues. V was clipped by 7 bases and J by 0 bases; unmatched bases: 8.

The V gene is TRBV11-2, the J gene TRBJ2-7; D is possibly TRBD1 (9 bases). Trimming removed 5 bases at V and 0 bases at J, with 20 bases between. The length of the CDR3 is 17 residues. Germline-derived CDR1 and CDR2 are SGHAT and FQNNGV. CDR3 sequence: CASSPRGGTGTSYEQYF. Here the CDR3 DNA reads TGTGCCAGCAGCCCTCGGGGGGGGACAGGGACCTCCTACGAGCAGTACTTC.

The V call is TRBV28, the J call TRBJ2-3; D not resolved. CDR3 size: 13 residues. Germline lookup yields CDR1 MDHEN and CDR2 SYDVKM. V was pared by 6 bases and J by 4 bases, with 11 bases between. The CDR3 region has the DNA TGTGCCAGCAGCACTACTAACCCAGATACGCAGTATTTT. Translating gives CASSTTNPDTQYF.

V usage is TRBV19 and J usage is TRBJ1-1, with D perhaps matching TRBD1 (5 bases). Germline CDR1 is LNHDA and CDR2 is SQIVND (reference sequence). The CDR3 consists of 14 residues. V lost 2 bases, J lost 6 bases, and 13 bases lay in between. The CDR3 sequence is CASSIIGGSAEAFF. CDR3 in DNA: TGTGCCAGTAGTATAATCGGGGGGTCAGCTGAAGCTTTCTTT. Based on the CDR3 plus reference TRBV19 and TRBJ1-1, the full variable domain is DGGITQSPKYLFRKEGQNVTLSCEQNLNHDAMYWYRQDPGQGLRLIYYSQIVNDFQKGDIAEGYSVSREKKESFPLTVTSAQKNPTAFYLCASSIIGGSAEAFFGQGTRLTVV.

This clone turned up a few times. J is TRBJ2-6 and V is TRBV2, with TRBD1 matching 8 bases. CDR1 and CDR2 (germline): SNHLY, FYNNEI. The CDR3 covers 16 residues. The ends lost 4 bases at V and 0 bases at J; junction bases unmatched: 2. CDR3: CASSGDRSSGANVLTF. The CDR3 bases are TGTGCCAGCAGTGGGGACAGGAGCTCTGGGGCCAACGTCCTGACTTTC.

The chain is built from TRBV6-1 and TRBJ1-5; D ambiguous. Germline V gene data show CDR1 as MNHNS and CDR2 as SASEGT. Trimming pared 0 bases from V and 5 bases from J, leaving 14 bases between. The CDR3 spans 16 residues. The CDR3 is CASSEAPGGNDQPQHF. CDR3 in DNA: TGTGCCAGCAGTGAAGCCCCTGGAGGTAACGATCAGCCCCAGCATTTT.

V usage is TRBV28 and J usage is TRBJ2-6; 8 bases are a match to TRBD1. Trimming took 4 bases from V and 0 from J; bases not matched to a gene: 5. The CDR3 sequence is 17 residues long. CDR1 MDHEN and CDR2 SYDVKM come from the germline V gene. The CDR3 loop reads CASSWAGGRSGANVLTF. The CDR3 DNA is TGTGCCAGCAGTTGGGCAGGGGGCCGCTCTGGGGCCAACGTCCTGACTTTC.

V usage is TRBV4-2 and J usage is TRBJ2-3; D ambiguous. V was cut by 4 bases and J by 1 base, with 6 bases left in between. This CDR3 has 13 residues. CDR1 and CDR2 from the germline V gene are LGHNA and YNFKEQ. CDR3: CASSPQGTDTQYF. The CDR3 coding sequence is TGTGCCAGCAGCCCCCAGGGCACAGATACGCAGTATTTT.

The chain is built from TRBV6-4 and TRBJ2-2, with 9 bases identical to TRBD2. The CDR3 totals 16 residues. Per the germline V gene, CDR1 is MRHNA and CDR2 is SNTAGT. J was trimmed by 6 bases and V by 0 bases; bases with no gene match: 5. The CDR3 DNA follows: TGTGCCAGCAGTGACTCCGGCGGGGGGGCCCCCGGGGAGCTGTTTTTT. The encoded protein is CASSDSGGGAPGELFF.

The chain employs TRBV15 and TRBJ2-1, with 8 bases fitting TRBD2. The CDR3 is 14 residues long. The J segment lost 8 bases and the V segment lost 1 base, leaving 4 bases of the junction unmatched. The V gene's germline CDR1 is LNHNV and CDR2 YYDKDF (reference sequence). The DNA for the CDR3 is TGTGCCACCAGCAGAGTTGCGGGGGGCTATGAGCAGTTCTTC. Encoded protein: CATSRVAGGYEQFF.

V is TRBV28 and J is TRBJ1-5, with 12 bases lining up with TRBD1. Germline V gene sequence: CDR1 MDHEN, CDR2 SYDVKM. This CDR3 contains 16 residues. Trimming cost V 5 bases and J 6 bases; bases outside gene matches: 8. The CDR3 protein is CASSKWDRGRVQPQHF. CDR3 nucleotides: TGTGCCAGCAGTAAATGGGACAGGGGGCGCGTTCAGCCCCAGCATTTT.